There are many counts of the clone carrying this T cell receptor (beta chain). The data belong to a study of T cells in Graves' hyperthyroidism and ophthalmopathy. CDR1 is SGDLS and CDR2 is YYNGEE in the germline V gene. This CDR3 is built from 16 residues. The trim removed 4 bases at V and 3 bases at J, leaving 9 bases unmatched. TCR beta CDR3 regions were amplified from RNA. TCR CDR3 underwent first-round RT-PCR with the HTBI primer set. TCRdb re-derived calls from the multiplex PCR reads in MiXCR, one entry per CDR3 protein. Altogether about 260,000 distinct CDR3 sequences are present, 16% being singletons, with the ten largest covering around 30%.

The source is a woman aged 18 to 35 with Graves' ophthalmopathy. This chain joins TRBV9 and TRBJ1-2, with 10 bases aligning to TRBD1. Specimen: blood. The CDR3 coding sequence is TGTGCCAGCAGCATCCGTCTGGACAGGGGGGACTATGGCTACACCTTC. It is translated as CASSIRLDRGDYGYTF.